This record covers a single T cell receptor (beta chain). Its antigen remains unidentified. The data are from a study of vaccination and CD4 T cells after COVID-19. Overall study context: SARS-CoV-2 positivity in convalescent patients was established by nasal swab PCR; eight or nine had mild and one severe disease. Each post-COVID sample was drawn after diagnosis, and the median interval was roughly 100 days (range 35 to 161). Post-vaccine sampling followed dose two by a median 72 days (range 14 to 241).

Documented treatment: roughly ten-day PBMC culture with coronavirus spike peptide pools or control peptides (ViraFEST assay). An Oncomine TCR Beta short-read assay was used to sequence the DNA from cultured CD4+ T cells. In TCRdb, the PCR reads were re-called with MiXCR into one record per CDR3 protein. The sample contains around 3,700 distinct CDR3 sequences, over 20% of which appear only once. The TCR sequence derives from a human donor who had recovered from COVID-19. Input material: CD4+ T cells from blood, cultured in vitro.

Written as DNA, the CDR3 is TGTGCCTGGAGTGCAGGCTACTACGAGCAGTACTTC. It codes for CAWSAGYYEQYF. The chain is built from TRBV30 and TRBJ2-7; D is uncertain. The V gene's germline CDR1 is GTSNPN and CDR2 SVGIG (reference sequence). Trimming cost V 1 base and J 3 bases, with 7 bases left between them. CDR3 size: 12 residues.